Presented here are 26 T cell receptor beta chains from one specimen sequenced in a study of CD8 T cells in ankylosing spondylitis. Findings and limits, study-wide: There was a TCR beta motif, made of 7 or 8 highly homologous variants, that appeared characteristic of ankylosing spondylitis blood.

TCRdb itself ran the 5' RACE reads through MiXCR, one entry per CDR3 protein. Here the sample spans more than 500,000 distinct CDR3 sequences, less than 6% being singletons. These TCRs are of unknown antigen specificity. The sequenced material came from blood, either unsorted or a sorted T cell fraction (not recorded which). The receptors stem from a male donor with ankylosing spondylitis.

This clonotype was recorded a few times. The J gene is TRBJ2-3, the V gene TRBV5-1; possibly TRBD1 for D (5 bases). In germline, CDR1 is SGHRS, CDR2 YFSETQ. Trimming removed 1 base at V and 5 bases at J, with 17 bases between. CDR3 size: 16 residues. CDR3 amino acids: CASSLLPGSDQDTQYF. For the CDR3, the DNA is TGCGCCAGCAGCTTGCTGCCAGGGTCAGATCAAGATACGCAGTATTTT. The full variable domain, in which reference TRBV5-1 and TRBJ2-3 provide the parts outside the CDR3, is KAGVTQTPRYLIKTRGQQVTLSCSPISGHRSVSWYQQTPGQGLQFLFEYFSETQRNKGNFPGRFSGRQFSNSRSEMNVSTLELGDSALYLCASSLLPGSDQDTQYFGPGTRLTVL.

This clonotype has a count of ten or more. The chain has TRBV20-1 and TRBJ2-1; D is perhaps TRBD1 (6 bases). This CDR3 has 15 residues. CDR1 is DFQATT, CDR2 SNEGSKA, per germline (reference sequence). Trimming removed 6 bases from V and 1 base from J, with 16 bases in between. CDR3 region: CSARDTLISYNEQFF. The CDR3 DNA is TGCAGTGCCCGGGACACTTTAATTTCCTACAATGAGCAGTTCTTC.

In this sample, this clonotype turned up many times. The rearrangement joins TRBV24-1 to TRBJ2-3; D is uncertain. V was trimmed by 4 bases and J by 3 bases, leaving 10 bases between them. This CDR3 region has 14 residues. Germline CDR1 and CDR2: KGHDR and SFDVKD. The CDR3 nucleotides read TGTGCCACCAGTGAATCATACAGAACAGATACGCAGTATTTT. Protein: CATSESYRTDTQYF.

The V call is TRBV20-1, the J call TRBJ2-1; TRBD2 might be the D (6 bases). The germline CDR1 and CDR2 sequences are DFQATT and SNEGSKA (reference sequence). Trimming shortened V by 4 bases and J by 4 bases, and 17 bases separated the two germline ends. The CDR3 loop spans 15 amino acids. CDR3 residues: CSATPAGLLYNEQFF. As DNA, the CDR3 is TGCAGTGCTACTCCAGCGGGCCTACTTTACAATGAGCAGTTCTTC.

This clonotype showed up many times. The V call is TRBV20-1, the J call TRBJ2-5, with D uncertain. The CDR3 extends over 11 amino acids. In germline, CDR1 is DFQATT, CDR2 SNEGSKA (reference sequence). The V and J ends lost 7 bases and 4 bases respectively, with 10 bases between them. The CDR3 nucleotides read TGCAGTGTTGATTCGAGAGAGACCCAGTACTTC. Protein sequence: CSVDSRETQYF.

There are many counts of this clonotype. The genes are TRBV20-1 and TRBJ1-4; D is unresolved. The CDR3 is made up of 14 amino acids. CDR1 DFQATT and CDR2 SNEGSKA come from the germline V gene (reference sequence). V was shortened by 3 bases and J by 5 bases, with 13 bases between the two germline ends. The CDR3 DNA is TGCAGTGCTAGGGTGGGAATTGGAAATGAAAAACTGTTTTTT. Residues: CSARVGIGNEKLFF.

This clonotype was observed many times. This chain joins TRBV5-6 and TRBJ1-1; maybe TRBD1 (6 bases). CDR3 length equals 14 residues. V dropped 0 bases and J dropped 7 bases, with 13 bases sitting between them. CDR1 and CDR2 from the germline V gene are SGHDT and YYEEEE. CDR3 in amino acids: CASSLEQGVDEAFF. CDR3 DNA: TGTGCCAGCAGCTTGGAACAGGGAGTCGATGAAGCTTTCTTT. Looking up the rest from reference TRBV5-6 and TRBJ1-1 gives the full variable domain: DAGVTQSPTHLIKTRGQQVTLRCSPKSGHDTVSWYQQALGQGPQFIFQYYEEEERQRGNFPDRFSGHQFPNYSSELNVNALLLGDSALYLCASSLEQGVDEAFFGQGTRLTVV.

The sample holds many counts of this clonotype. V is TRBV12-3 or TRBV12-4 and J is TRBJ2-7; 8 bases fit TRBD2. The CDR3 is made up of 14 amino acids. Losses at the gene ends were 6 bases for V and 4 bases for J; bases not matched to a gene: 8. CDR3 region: CASRTSGTRYEQYF. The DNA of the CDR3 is TGTGCCAGCAGAACTAGCGGTACCAGGTACGAGCAGTACTTC.

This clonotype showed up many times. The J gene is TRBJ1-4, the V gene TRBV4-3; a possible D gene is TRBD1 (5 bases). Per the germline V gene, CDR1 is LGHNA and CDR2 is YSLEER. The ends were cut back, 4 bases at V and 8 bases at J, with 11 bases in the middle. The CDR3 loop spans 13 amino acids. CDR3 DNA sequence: TGCGCCAGCAGCCTGACCCACAGGGAAAAACTGTTTTTT. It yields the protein CASSLTHREKLFF.

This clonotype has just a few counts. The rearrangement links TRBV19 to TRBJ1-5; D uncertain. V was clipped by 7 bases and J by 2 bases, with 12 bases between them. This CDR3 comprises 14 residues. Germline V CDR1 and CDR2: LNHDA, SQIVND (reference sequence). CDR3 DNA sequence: TGTGCCAGTACCCCCCGGGGTCGCAATCAGCCCCAGCATTTT. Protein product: CASTPRGRNQPQHF.

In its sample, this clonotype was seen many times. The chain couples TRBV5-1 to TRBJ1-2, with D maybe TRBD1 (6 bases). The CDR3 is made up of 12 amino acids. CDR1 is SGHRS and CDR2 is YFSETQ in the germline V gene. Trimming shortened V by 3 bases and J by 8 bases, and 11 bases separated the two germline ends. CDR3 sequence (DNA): TGCGCCAGCAGCTCGTACAGGGACGGCTACACCTTC. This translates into CASSSYRDGYTF.

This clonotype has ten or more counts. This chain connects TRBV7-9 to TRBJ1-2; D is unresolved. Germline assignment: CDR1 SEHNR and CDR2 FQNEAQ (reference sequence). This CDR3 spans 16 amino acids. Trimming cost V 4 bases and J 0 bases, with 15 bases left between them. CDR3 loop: CASSSRRSATNYGYTF. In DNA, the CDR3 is TGTGCCAGCAGCTCTCGTCGCTCCGCTACTAACTATGGCTACACCTTC.

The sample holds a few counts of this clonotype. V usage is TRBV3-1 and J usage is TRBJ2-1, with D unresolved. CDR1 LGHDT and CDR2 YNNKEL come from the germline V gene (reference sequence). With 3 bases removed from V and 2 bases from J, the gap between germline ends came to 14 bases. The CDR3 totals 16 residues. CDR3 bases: TGTGCCAGCAGCCACCTACCGAGAGGCCCCTACAATGAGCAGTTCTTC. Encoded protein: CASSHLPRGPYNEQFF.

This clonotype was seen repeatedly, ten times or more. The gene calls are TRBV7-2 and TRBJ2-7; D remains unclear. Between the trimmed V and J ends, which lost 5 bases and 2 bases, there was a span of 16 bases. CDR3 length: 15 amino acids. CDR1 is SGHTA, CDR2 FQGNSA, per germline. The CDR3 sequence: CASSVWTGSAYEQYF. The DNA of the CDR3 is TGTGCCAGCAGCGTATGGACGGGTTCCGCCTACGAGCAGTACTTC.

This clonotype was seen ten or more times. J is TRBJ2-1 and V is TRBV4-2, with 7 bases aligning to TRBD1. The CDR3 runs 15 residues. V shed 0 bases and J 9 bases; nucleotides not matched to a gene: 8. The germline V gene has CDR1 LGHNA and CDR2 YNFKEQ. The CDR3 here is CASSQDEGARLEQFF. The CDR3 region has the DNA TGTGCCAGCAGCCAAGACGAGGGGGCGCGTCTTGAGCAGTTCTTC.

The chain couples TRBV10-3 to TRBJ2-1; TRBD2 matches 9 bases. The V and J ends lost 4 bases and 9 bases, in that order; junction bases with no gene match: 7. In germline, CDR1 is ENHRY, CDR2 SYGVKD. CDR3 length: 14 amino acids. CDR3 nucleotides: TGTGCCATCAGTGGATTCCTAGCGGGGCTTGAGCAGTTCTTC. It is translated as CAISGFLAGLEQFF.

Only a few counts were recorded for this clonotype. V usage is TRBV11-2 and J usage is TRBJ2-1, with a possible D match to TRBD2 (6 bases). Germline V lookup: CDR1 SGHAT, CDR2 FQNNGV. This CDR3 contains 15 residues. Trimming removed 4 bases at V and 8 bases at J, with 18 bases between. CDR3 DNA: TGTGCCAGCAGCTCAAGGGGACTCGTTTCTGATGAGCAGTTCTTC. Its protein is CASSSRGLVSDEQFF.

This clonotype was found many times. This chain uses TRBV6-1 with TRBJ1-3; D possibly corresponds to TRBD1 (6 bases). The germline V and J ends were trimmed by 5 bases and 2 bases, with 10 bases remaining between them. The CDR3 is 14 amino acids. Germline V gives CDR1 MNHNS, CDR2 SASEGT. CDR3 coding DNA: TGTGCCAGCAGTCCACAGGGTCCTGGAAACACCATATATTTT. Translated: CASSPQGPGNTIYF.

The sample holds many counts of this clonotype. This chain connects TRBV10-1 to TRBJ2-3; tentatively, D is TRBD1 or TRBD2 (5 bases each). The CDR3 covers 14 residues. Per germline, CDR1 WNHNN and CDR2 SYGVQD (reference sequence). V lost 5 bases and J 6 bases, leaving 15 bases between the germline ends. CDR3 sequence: CASSRERGIDTQYF. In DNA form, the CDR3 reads TGCGCCAGCAGTCGGGAAAGGGGAATTGATACGCAGTATTTT.

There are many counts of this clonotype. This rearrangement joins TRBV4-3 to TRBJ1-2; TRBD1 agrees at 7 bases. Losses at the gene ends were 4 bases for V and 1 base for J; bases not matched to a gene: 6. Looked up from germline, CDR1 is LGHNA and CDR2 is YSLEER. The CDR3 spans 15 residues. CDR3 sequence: CASSRGTVNNYGYTF. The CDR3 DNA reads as TGCGCCAGCAGCCGTGGGACAGTGAATAACTATGGCTACACCTTC.

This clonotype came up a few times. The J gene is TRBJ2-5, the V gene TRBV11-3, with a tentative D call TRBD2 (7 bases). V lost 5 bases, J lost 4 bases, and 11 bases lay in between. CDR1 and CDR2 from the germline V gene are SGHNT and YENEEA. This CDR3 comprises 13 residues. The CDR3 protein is CASSPRGAETQYF. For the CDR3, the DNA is TGTGCCAGCAGCCCACGGGGGGCAGAGACCCAGTACTTC.

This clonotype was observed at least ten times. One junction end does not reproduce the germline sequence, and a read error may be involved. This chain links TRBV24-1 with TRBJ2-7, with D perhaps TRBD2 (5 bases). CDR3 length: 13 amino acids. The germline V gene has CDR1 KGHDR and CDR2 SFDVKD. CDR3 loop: CATSGLATGEQYF. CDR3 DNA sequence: TGTGCCACCAGTGGTTTGGCGACGGGGGAGCAGTACTTC.

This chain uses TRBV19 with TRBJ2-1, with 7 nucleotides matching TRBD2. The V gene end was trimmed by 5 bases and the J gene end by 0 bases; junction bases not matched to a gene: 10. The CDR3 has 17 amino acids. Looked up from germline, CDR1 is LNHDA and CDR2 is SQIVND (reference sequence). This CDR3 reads CASSPLLSGISYNEQFF. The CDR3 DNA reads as TGTGCCAGTAGTCCTCTCCTGAGCGGGATCTCCTACAATGAGCAGTTCTTC.

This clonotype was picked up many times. As DNA, the CDR3 is TGTGCCAGCAACCCATGGCCGTTACGCACAGATACGCAGTATTTT. Amino acids: CASNPWPLRTDTQYF. The chain combines TRBV7-2 with TRBJ2-3, with D unclear. Trimming removed 7 bases at V and 1 base at J, with 15 bases between. Germline V lookup: CDR1 SGHTA, CDR2 FQGNSA. The CDR3 has 15 residues.

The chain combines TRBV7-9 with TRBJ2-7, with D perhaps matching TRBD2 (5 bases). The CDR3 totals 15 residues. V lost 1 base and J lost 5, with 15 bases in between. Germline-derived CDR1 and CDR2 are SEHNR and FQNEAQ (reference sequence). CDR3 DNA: TGTGCCAGCAGCTTAGAACGGACGAGCGGTGACGAGCAGTACTTC. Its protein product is CASSLERTSGDEQYF.

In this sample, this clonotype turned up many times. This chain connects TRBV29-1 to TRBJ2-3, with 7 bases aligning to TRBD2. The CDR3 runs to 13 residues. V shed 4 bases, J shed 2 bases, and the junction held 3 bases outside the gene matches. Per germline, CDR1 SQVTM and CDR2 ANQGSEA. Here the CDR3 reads CSVGGRYTDTQYF. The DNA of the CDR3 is TGCAGCGTTGGCGGGAGATACACAGATACGCAGTATTTT.